One and the same sample provided the 27 T cell receptor beta chains below, sequenced in a study of T-cell memory formation after mild COVID-19 (dated by TCRdb to the early 2020s). The library came from 5' RACE. Data came from an Illumina NovaSeq 6000. In TCRdb, the public reads were trimmed at Q25 with fastp and aligned with MiXCR, with productive beta chains retained. Identical CDR3 proteins give one entry, which carries the most common genes and DNA. Present in this sample are 200,000 to 250,000 distinct CDR3 sequences, 9.5% of which were seen just once. Jointly, the top ten make up 3.5% of the sample. Sequencing input: PBMCs or a T cell subset sorted from them (not recorded which). These receptors all come from a young man who had mild COVID-19 (a few samples of this study predate the infection). The sample titles of this study are shuffled in the database, so cell type and time point are left out; the donor was told from shared clones.

The chain couples TRBV11-2 to TRBJ2-1, with D possibly being TRBD1 or TRBD2 (5 bases each). The germline CDR1 and CDR2 sequences are SGHAT and FQNNGV. The CDR3 extends over 15 amino acids. Trimming shortened V by 2 bases and J by 10 bases, and 18 bases separated the two germline ends. CDR3 DNA: TGTGCCAGCAGCTTACCCCCTTTTCGGGACGGGGAGCAGTTCTTC. Amino acids: CASSLPPFRDGEQFF.

The chain joins TRBV4-3 to TRBJ2-6; possibly TRBD1 for D (6 bases). Germline CDR1 and CDR2: LGHNA and YSLEER. CDR3 length: 20 amino acids. V lost 0 bases and J 0 bases, leaving 18 bases between the germline ends. This CDR3 reads CASSQDIVGRGDSGANVLTF. CDR3 nucleotides: TGCGCCAGCAGCCAAGATATAGTAGGCAGGGGCGACTCTGGGGCCAACGTCCTGACTTTC.

This clonotype appeared many times. This chain connects TRBV5-5 to TRBJ2-5; the match to TRBD1 covers 11 bases. Germline-derived CDR1 and CDR2 are SGHKS and YYEKEE (reference sequence). With V trimmed by 4 bases and J by 4 bases, 9 bases remained unmatched. The CDR3 runs to 16 residues. In nucleotides, the CDR3 is TGTGCCAGCAGCCCTAGGACAGGGGGCAAGGGAGAGACCCAGTACTTC. Translating it yields CASSPRTGGKGETQYF.

This chain links TRBV24-1 with TRBJ2-1; 7 positions agree with TRBD1. CDR1 KGHDR and CDR2 SFDVKD come from the germline V gene. The CDR3 consists of 13 residues. The V gene end was trimmed by 2 bases and the J gene end by 10 bases; junction bases not matched to a gene: 4. CDR3 nucleotides: TGTGCCACCAGTGATTGGCCGGGACAGGAGCAGTTCTTC. It yields the protein CATSDWPGQEQFF.

CDR3 loop: CASSPGQPYEQYF. The CDR3 bases are TGTGCCAGCAGCCCAGGACAGCCCTACGAGCAGTACTTC. This sequence joins TRBV5-4 and TRBJ2-7, with a weak D call TRBD1 (6 bases). This CDR3 is built from 13 residues. Germline V gene data show CDR1 as SGHNT and CDR2 as YYREEE (reference sequence). V was pared by 4 bases and J by 2 bases, with 10 bases between.

The chain combines TRBV5-1 with TRBJ2-6; D is ambiguous. This CDR3 contains 13 residues. From germline, CDR1 is SGHRS and CDR2 YFSETQ. V shed 0 bases and J shed 5 bases, with 3 bases lying between them. CDR3 sequence: CASSLEWANVLTF. The CDR3 DNA reads as TGCGCCAGCAGCTTGGAGTGGGCCAACGTCCTGACTTTC.

This clonotype was found a few times. The V and J genes are TRBV5-4 and TRBJ2-5, with 9 nucleotides matching TRBD2. The germline V gene encodes CDR1 SGHNT and CDR2 YYREEE (reference sequence). The junction had 6 bases not matched to a gene; V was cut back by 2 bases and J by 4 bases. This CDR3 spans 15 amino acids. CDR3 DNA: TGTGCCAGCAGCTTCAGCGGGGGGTTGGGAGAGACCCAGTACTTC. Its translation: CASSFSGGLGETQYF.

Only a few counts were recorded for this clonotype. This chain links TRBV12-3 or TRBV12-4 with TRBJ1-1; tentatively, D is TRBD1 (5 bases). The CDR3 runs 13 residues. Trimming took off 4 bases at V and 7 bases at J, with 13 bases between the two ends. CDR3 DNA sequence: TGTGCCAGCAGTTCCCGGGGCCAAGATGAAGCTTTCTTT. It is translated as CASSSRGQDEAFF.

This clonotype was recorded a few times. The V and J genes are TRBV20-1 and TRBJ2-7; unclear D gene. The CDR3 length is 14 residues. Trimming took off 1 base at V and 5 bases at J, with 15 bases between the two ends. CDR1 is DFQATT, CDR2 SNEGSKA, per germline (reference sequence). CDR3 amino acids: CSARAPTTANEQYV. As DNA, the CDR3 is TGCAGTGCTAGAGCCCCGACAACGGCCAACGAGCAGTACGTC.

V and J are TRBV6-4 and TRBJ2-7, with 8 bases lining up with TRBD1. Per germline, CDR1 MRHNA and CDR2 SNTAGT. This CDR3 region has 16 residues. With V trimmed by 3 bases and J by 3 bases, 10 bases remained unmatched. CDR3 nucleotides: TGTGCCAGCAGTGAACTGAACAGGGGGTCCTACTACGAGCAGTACGTC. Its translation: CASSELNRGSYYEQYV.

In this sample, this clonotype turned up many times. The chain joins TRBV29-1 to TRBJ1-2, with unresolved D. Germline CDR1 reads SQVTM; CDR2 reads ANQGSEA. This CDR3 is built from 13 residues. Between the trimmed V and J ends, which lost 6 bases and 1 base, there was a span of 12 bases. CDR3 region: CSVFLTDNYGYTF. In DNA form, the CDR3 reads TGCAGCGTCTTTTTGACGGATAACTATGGCTACACCTTC.

The sample holds many counts of this clonotype. This sequence joins TRBV20-1 and TRBJ2-3; D tentatively fits TRBD1 or TRBD2 (5 bases each). CDR1 and CDR2 from the germline V gene are DFQATT and SNEGSKA (reference sequence). The CDR3 runs 14 residues. The V and J ends lost 4 bases and 3 bases respectively, with 14 bases between them. The CDR3 DNA reads TGCAGTGCTACTAACAGTGGGGGTACAGATACGCAGTATTTT. It encodes CSATNSGGTDTQYF.

This clonotype was picked up a small number of times. The chain recombines TRBV3-1 with TRBJ1-3; no definite D call. CDR1 is LGHDT, CDR2 YNNKEL, per germline (reference sequence). The V end lost 2 bases, the J end lost 1 base, and 0 bases lay between the germline ends. This CDR3 spans 12 amino acids. The CDR3 region has the DNA TGTGCCAGCAGCCAATCTGGAAACACCATATATTTT. It is translated as CASSQSGNTIYF.

This clonotype has only a few counts. The chain has TRBV15 and TRBJ2-5; D is unresolved. Germline CDR1 LNHNV, CDR2 YYDKDF (reference sequence). This CDR3 is built from 16 residues. Deletions cut 1 base from V and 2 bases from J, with 14 bases between. The CDR3 bases are TGTGCCACCAGCAGAGGGTGGACGGCAGCTCAAGAGACCCAGTACTTC. Amino acids: CATSRGWTAAQETQYF.

The chain recombines TRBV12-3 or TRBV12-4 with TRBJ1-2; TRBD1 matches 8 bases. The trim removed 6 bases at V and 10 bases at J, leaving 13 bases unmatched. The CDR3 is 14 residues long. The CDR3 here is CASRDRGGLLDYTF. The CDR3, as DNA: TGTGCCAGCAGAGACAGGGGTGGGCTGTTGGACTACACCTTC.

This clonotype was counted at least ten times. The CDR3 loop reads CASSLQRGRETQYF. CDR3 in DNA: TGTGCCAGCAGCTTACAGCGGGGGCGTGAGACCCAGTACTTC. The V and J genes are TRBV7-2 and TRBJ2-5; TRBD2 matches 8 bases. CDR1 is SGHTA, CDR2 FQGNSA, per germline. J was trimmed by 5 bases and V by 2 bases; bases with no gene match: 4. CDR3 length: 14 residues.

Ten or more counts support this clonotype. This chain connects TRBV28 to TRBJ2-6; tentatively, D is TRBD1 (6 bases). V was shortened by 8 bases and J by 0 bases, with 11 bases between the two germline ends. In germline, CDR1 is MDHEN, CDR2 SYDVKM. The CDR3 is made up of 15 amino acids. The CDR3 region has the DNA TGTGCCAGCCAACAGGGTAGCTCTGGGGCCAACGTCCTGACTTTC. It specifies CASQQGSSGANVLTF.

The chain combines TRBV10-3 with TRBJ2-5, with 7 positions matching TRBD2. After removal of 10 bases from V and 2 bases from J, the junction contained 7 bases not matched to a gene. CDR3 length: 13 residues. Germline V gene sequence: CDR1 ENHRY, CDR2 SYGVKD. The CDR3 DNA reads TGTGCCAGTAAGCGGGGCCTACAAGAGACCCAGTACTTC. Its protein is CASKRGLQETQYF.

The chain employs TRBV12-3 or TRBV12-4 and TRBJ2-3, with 9 positions matching TRBD2. CDR3 size: 14 residues. The trim removed 11 bases at V and 9 bases at J, leaving 15 bases unmatched. This chain's CDR3 is CASRDLAGLGTQYF. CDR3 nucleotides: TGTGCCTCTAGGGACCTAGCGGGGCTGGGGACGCAGTATTTT.

The V and J genes are TRBV3-1 and TRBJ1-6; 9 nucleotides line up with TRBD1. This CDR3 comprises 18 residues. The V gene end was trimmed by 11 bases and the J gene end by 9 bases; junction bases not matched to a gene: 23. Germline CDR1 is LGHDT and CDR2 is YNNKEL (reference sequence). The CDR3 DNA is TGTGCCTCCAGCGGTGGGGGACAGGGTCATTGGGTTGGTTCACCCCTCCACTTT. As protein: CASSGGGQGHWVGSPLHF.

In its sample, this clonotype was seen many times. The genes are TRBV12-3 or TRBV12-4 and TRBJ2-1; TRBD2 matches 10 bases. The CDR3 is 14 amino acids. J lost 9 bases, V lost 7 bases, and 9 bases had no gene match. CDR3 sequence (DNA): TGTGCCAGCACCAGCGGGGGGGCCTTGGGTGAGCAGTTCTTC. This encodes CASTSGGALGEQFF.

This sequence joins TRBV18 and TRBJ1-1; 8 nucleotides line up with TRBD1. CDR1 and CDR2 (germline): KGHSH, LQKENI. The CDR3 extends over 14 amino acids. The trim removed 6 bases at V and 7 bases at J, leaving 10 bases unmatched. CDR3 loop: CASSFGTGNREAFF. CDR3 in DNA: TGTGCCAGCTCCTTCGGGACAGGAAACCGTGAAGCTTTCTTT.

This clonotype has more than one count but fewer than ten. This chain joins TRBV7-9 and TRBJ1-2; maybe TRBD1 (5 bases). The V and J ends lost 3 bases and 9 bases respectively, with 14 bases between them. The germline V gene encodes CDR1 SEHNR and CDR2 FQNEAQ (reference sequence). The CDR3 runs to 13 residues. The CDR3 DNA reads as TGTGCCAGCAGCTTGGATCGGGGGAAACGCTACACCTTC. It translates to CASSLDRGKRYTF. Combining the CDR3 with reference TRBV7-9 and TRBJ1-2 gives the whole variable domain DTGVSQNPRHKITKRGQNVTFRCDPISEHNRLYWYRQTLGQGPEFLTYFQNEAQLEKSRLLSDRFSAERPKGSFSTLEIQRTEQGDSAMYLCASSLDRGKRYTFGSGTRLTVV.

Ten or more counts support this clonotype. This chain joins TRBV5-1 and TRBJ2-3; 9 bases agree with TRBD2. With V trimmed by 0 bases and J by 2 bases, 4 bases remained unmatched. The CDR3 is 16 residues long. CDR1 is SGHRS, CDR2 YFSETQ, per germline. CDR3 amino acids: CASSLDPSGNTDTQYF. The CDR3 bases are TGCGCCAGCAGCTTGGACCCTAGCGGGAACACAGATACGCAGTATTTT.

This clonotype was observed a few times. The chain recombines TRBV7-9 with TRBJ2-3, with a possible D match to TRBD1 (5 bases). The CDR3 is made up of 14 amino acids. The germline CDR1 and CDR2 sequences are SEHNR and FQNEAQ (reference sequence). V was pared by 3 bases and J by 1 base, with 8 bases between. As DNA, the CDR3 is TGTGCCAGCAGCTTTGGCAGGGGCACAGATACGCAGTATTTT. This encodes CASSFGRGTDTQYF. The whole variable domain, filled in from reference TRBV7-9 and TRBJ2-3, reads DTGVSQNPRHKITKRGQNVTFRCDPISEHNRLYWYRQTLGQGPEFLTYFQNEAQLEKSRLLSDRFSAERPKGSFSTLEIQRTEQGDSAMYLCASSFGRGTDTQYFGPGTRLTVL.

The sample holds a few counts of this clonotype. This rearrangement joins TRBV5-1 to TRBJ2-7, with a weak D call TRBD1 (5 bases). The germline V gene has CDR1 SGHRS and CDR2 YFSETQ. Between the trimmed V and J ends, which lost 2 bases and 1 base, there was a span of 13 bases. CDR3 size: 15 residues. As DNA, the CDR3 is TGCGCCAGCAGCTTCCTGACAGACGGGTCCTACGAGCAGTACTTC. Translated, it gives CASSFLTDGSYEQYF. Supplemented by reference TRBV5-1 and TRBJ2-7, the full variable domain reads KAGVTQTPRYLIKTRGQQVTLSCSPISGHRSVSWYQQTPGQGLQFLFEYFSETQRNKGNFPGRFSGRQFSNSRSEMNVSTLELGDSALYLCASSFLTDGSYEQYFGPGTRLTVT.

This clonotype showed up many times. The chain uses TRBV7-2 and TRBJ1-6, with TRBD1 matching 9 bases. CDR3 size: 15 residues. V trimming: 3 bases; J trimming: 8 bases; junction bases outside the gene matches: 5. From germline, CDR1 is SGHTA and CDR2 FQGNSA. The DNA of the CDR3 is TGTGCCAGCAGCTTCGCTGGACAGGGGTATTCACCCCTCCACTTT. Residues: CASSFAGQGYSPLHF. The full variable domain, with the rest looked up from reference TRBV7-2 and TRBJ1-6, is GAGVSQSPSNKVTEKGKDVELRCDPISGHTALYWYRQSLGQGLEFLIYFQGNSAPDKSGLPSDRFSAERTGGSVSTLTIQRTQQEDSAVYLCASSFAGQGYSPLHFGNGTRLTVT.